This T cell receptor beta chain emerged from a study of blood T cell repertoires in COVID-19. Across the study: Italy, Spain and the United States were the sources of the convalescent and acute COVID-19 samples. Sample material is recorded as cDNA or gDNA derived from T cells, B-cell-depleted T cells, or PBMCs.

The V segment lost 4 bases and the J segment 9 bases; nucleotides outside the gene matches: 7. CDR3 length: 15 residues. CDR1 is SGHTS and CDR2 is YDEGEE in the germline V gene. Assay used: immunoSEQ multiplex PCR; TCRdb lists only in-frame clones, some missing. The sample records around 220,000 clones, approximately 80% being singletons. Followed over time, Seattle patients had been enrolled while infection was active. Sequences were obtained from peripheral blood. The receptor's source is a woman aged 80 or over with COVID-19, enrolled during active disease. The chain links TRBV5-8 to TRBJ1-4; 12 bases fit TRBD1. This CDR3 is CASSMGQGAGKKLFF. The CDR3 DNA reads as TGTGCCAGCAGCATGGGACAGGGGGCAGGGAAAAAACTGTTTTTT.